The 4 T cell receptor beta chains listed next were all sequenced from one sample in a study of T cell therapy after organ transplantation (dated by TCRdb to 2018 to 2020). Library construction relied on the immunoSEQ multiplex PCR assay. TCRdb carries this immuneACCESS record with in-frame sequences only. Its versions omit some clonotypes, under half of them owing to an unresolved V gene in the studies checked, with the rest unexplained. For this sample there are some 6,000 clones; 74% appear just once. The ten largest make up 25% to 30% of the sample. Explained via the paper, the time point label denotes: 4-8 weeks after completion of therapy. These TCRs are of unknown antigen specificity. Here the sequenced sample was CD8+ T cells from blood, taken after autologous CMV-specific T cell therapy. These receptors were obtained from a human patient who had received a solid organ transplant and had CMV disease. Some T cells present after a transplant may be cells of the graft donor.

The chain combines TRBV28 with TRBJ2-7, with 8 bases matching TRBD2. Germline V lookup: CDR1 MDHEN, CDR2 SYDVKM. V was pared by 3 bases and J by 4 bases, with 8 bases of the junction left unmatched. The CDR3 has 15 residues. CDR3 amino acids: CASSFLAGGRYEQYF. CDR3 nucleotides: TGTGCCAGCAGTTTTCTGGCGGGAGGTAGGTACGAGCAGTACTTC.

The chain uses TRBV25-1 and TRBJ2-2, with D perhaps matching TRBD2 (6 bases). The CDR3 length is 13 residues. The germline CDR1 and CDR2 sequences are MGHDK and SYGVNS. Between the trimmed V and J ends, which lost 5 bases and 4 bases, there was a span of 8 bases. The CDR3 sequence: CASSFGGTGELFF. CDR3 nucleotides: TGTGCCAGCAGTTTCGGGGGCACCGGGGAGCTGTTTTTT.

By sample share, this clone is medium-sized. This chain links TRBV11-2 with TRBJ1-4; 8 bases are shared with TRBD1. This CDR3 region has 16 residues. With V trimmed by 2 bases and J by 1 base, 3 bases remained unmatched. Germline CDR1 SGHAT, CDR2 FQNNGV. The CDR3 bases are TGTGCCAGCAGCTTACCAGGGGGCAGAACTAATGAAAAACTGTTTTTT. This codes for CASSLPGGRTNEKLFF.

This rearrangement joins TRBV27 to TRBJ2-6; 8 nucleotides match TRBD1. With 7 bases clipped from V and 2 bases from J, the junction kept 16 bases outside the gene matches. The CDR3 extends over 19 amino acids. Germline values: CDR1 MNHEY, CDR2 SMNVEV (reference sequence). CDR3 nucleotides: TGTGCCAGCACTACCCTGGGGCCCGGGACAGGTACTGGGGCCAACGTCCTGACTTTC. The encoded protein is CASTTLGPGTGTGANVLTF.